This T cell receptor beta chain was captured in a study of siplizumab effects on memory and regulatory T cells. The J segment lost 7 bases and the V segment lost 5 bases, leaving 13 bases of the junction unmatched. Germline-derived CDR1 and CDR2 are SGHRS and YFSETQ. The CDR3 runs 16 residues. Sequencing was performed with immunoSEQ multiplex PCR; in TCRdb, only in-frame clones are kept and a portion is missing. The table records 57,000 or so clones, 70% to 85% of them present only once. This sequence was found in a human donor in good health. Sequences were obtained from memory CD4+ T cells sorted from blood. The chain couples TRBV5-1 to TRBJ2-4, with 9 nucleotides matching TRBD1. CDR3 in amino acids: CASRNSPGQGINIQYF. CDR3 coding DNA: TGCGCCAGCAGAAATAGTCCGGGACAGGGTATTAACATTCAGTACTTC.